The 32 T cell receptor beta chains reported below all come from one sample, sequenced in a study of blood T cell repertoires in COVID-19. Measured with immunoSEQ multiplex PCR; TCRdb has only the in-frame clones, and not every one. This table has 300,000 to 400,000 clones, more than 85% appearing once. Source material: PBMCs or T cells enriched from blood (not recorded which). The source is a woman aged 30 to 39 who had recovered from COVID-19.

The V gene is TRBV28, the J gene TRBJ1-5; D is perhaps TRBD1 (5 bases). This CDR3 has 15 amino acids. Trimming removed 4 bases at V and 4 bases at J, with 14 bases between. The germline V gene has CDR1 MDHEN and CDR2 SYDVKM. The CDR3 loop is CASSSRKGLNQPQHF. In DNA form, the CDR3 reads TGTGCCAGCAGTTCCCGTAAGGGGCTTAATCAGCCCCAGCATTTT. Variable domain in full (rest from reference TRBV28 and TRBJ1-5): DVKVTQSSRYLVKRTGEKVFLECVQDMDHENMFWYRQDPGLGLRLIYFSYDVKMKEKGDIPEGYSVSREKKERFSLILESASTNQTSMYLCASSSRKGLNQPQHFGDGTRLSIL.

This chain connects TRBV7-9 to TRBJ2-7, with a tentative D call TRBD1 (5 bases). Germline-derived CDR1 and CDR2 are SEHNR and FQNEAQ (reference sequence). CDR3 size: 16 residues. V was pared by 5 bases and J by 0 bases, with 17 bases between. The CDR3 is CASSLMSGQSSYEQYF. The CDR3 bases are TGTGCCAGCAGCCTTATGAGTGGACAAAGCTCCTACGAGCAGTACTTC.

This chain connects TRBV24-1 to TRBJ1-6, with D perhaps matching TRBD1 (6 bases). Germline V gene lookup returns CDR1 KGHDR and CDR2 SFDVKD. The ends were cut back, 4 bases at V and 2 bases at J, with 14 bases in the middle. The CDR3 runs 17 residues. The chain's CDR3 is CATSDQSGAAYNSPLHF. CDR3 nucleotides: TGTGCCACCAGTGACCAATCAGGGGCAGCCTATAATTCACCCCTCCACTTT.

CDR3 bases: TGTGCCAGCAGTGAAGCTCAATCCGGGACAGGGAATGGCTACACCTTC. Amino acids: CASSEAQSGTGNGYTF. The chain couples TRBV2 to TRBJ1-2; 9 positions agree with TRBD1. The CDR3 loop spans 16 amino acids. Trimming took 0 bases from V and 6 from J; bases not matched to a gene: 8. Germline CDR1 and CDR2: SNHLY and FYNNEI. The variable domain in full, completed from reference TRBV2 and TRBJ1-2, reads EPEVTQTPSHQVTQMGQEVILRCVPISNHLYFYWYRQILGQKVEFLVSFYNNEISEKSEIFDDQFSVERPDGSNFTLKIRSTKLEDSAMYFCASSEAQSGTGNGYTFGSGTRLTVV.

This clone showed up just once. The chain carries TRBV18 and TRBJ1-5, with 8 nucleotides matching TRBD1. The CDR3 is made up of 16 amino acids. Germline trimming cut 3 bases from V and 3 bases from J; bases unmatched to any gene: 7. CDR1 is KGHSH and CDR2 is LQKENI in the germline V gene. CDR3 amino acids: CASSPNRGRNNQPQHF. The CDR3 DNA follows: TGTGCCAGCTCACCCAACAGGGGGAGAAACAATCAGCCCCAGCATTTT.

This clone occurred once. V is TRBV6-5 and J is TRBJ1-2; D might be TRBD1 (5 bases). The CDR3 spans 14 residues. The V and J ends lost 6 bases and 8 bases respectively, with 19 bases between them. Germline V gene data show CDR1 as MNHEY and CDR2 as SVGAGI. DNA of the CDR3: TGTGCCAGCAGCCCCCGGGGGGTAGGTGAAGGCTACACCTTC. Protein: CASSPRGVGEGYTF.

J is TRBJ2-3 and V is TRBV18; 7 nucleotides agree with TRBD1. With V trimmed by 6 bases and J by 2 bases, 8 bases remained unmatched. Germline-derived CDR1 and CDR2 are KGHSH and LQKENI. CDR3 length equals 15 residues. CDR3 DNA: TGTGCCAGCTCCCTATCAACAGGGGTCACAGATACGCAGTATTTT. Its protein product is CASSLSTGVTDTQYF.

This chain links TRBV4-1 with TRBJ1-6; D unresolved. The germline CDR1 and CDR2 sequences are MGHRA and YSYEKL. CDR3 length: 17 residues. V shed 0 bases and J shed 0 bases, with 9 bases lying between them. The CDR3 DNA is TGCGCCAGCAGCCAAGATCGGGGTAGCTCCTATAATTCACCCCTCCACTTT. Translation: CASSQDRGSSYNSPLHF.

This clone appeared once. The genes are TRBV19 and TRBJ2-7; 7 nucleotides agree with TRBD1. This CDR3 has 13 residues. Germline V CDR1 and CDR2: LNHDA, SQIVND (reference sequence). With 6 bases clipped from V and 5 bases from J, the junction kept 7 bases outside the gene matches. The CDR3 region is CASRSPDRDEQYF. CDR3 DNA: TGTGCCAGTAGATCGCCCGACAGGGACGAGCAGTACTTC.

V gene TRBV3-1 (or the pseudogene TRBV3-2) combines with J gene TRBJ2-1; D unclear. Germline V lookup: CDR1 LGHDT, CDR2 YNNKEL (reference sequence). CDR3 length: 15 amino acids. The V gene lost 4 bases and the J gene lost 5 bases, with 15 bases spanning the gap. The CDR3 region has the DNA TGTGCCAGCAGCCCACAGCCCAAGACCAACAATGAGCAGTTCTTC. Encoded protein: CASSPQPKTNNEQFF.

The rearrangement joins TRBV10-3 to TRBJ2-1; D is perhaps TRBD2 (5 bases). V was cut by 8 bases and J by 5 bases, with 10 bases left in between. The germline V gene has CDR1 ENHRY and CDR2 SYGVKD. The CDR3 is 12 residues long. The CDR3 DNA follows: TGTGCCATCGGGAGAGGTAACAATGAGCAGTTCTTC. It yields the protein CAIGRGNNEQFF.

The chain uses TRBV7-2 and TRBJ1-2; D unclear. From germline, CDR1 is SGHTA and CDR2 FQGNSA. Trimming stripped 1 base from V and 2 bases from J, with 8 bases between. The CDR3 loop spans 14 amino acids. Here the CDR3 DNA reads TGTGCCAGCAGCTTAGGAATGACAAACTATGGCTACACCTTC. The encoded protein is CASSLGMTNYGYTF.

The rearrangement joins TRBV27 to TRBJ1-5, with D uncertain. Germline CDR1 reads MNHEY; CDR2 reads SMNVEV (reference sequence). This CDR3 is 15 amino acids long. The V end was cut by 6 bases, the J end by 0 bases, with 12 bases between. The chain's CDR3 is CASSYSPNSNQPQHF. The CDR3 region has the DNA TGTGCCAGCAGCTACAGTCCAAATAGCAATCAGCCCCAGCATTTT.

This clone has only a few counts. The V gene is TRBV2, the J gene TRBJ2-1, with TRBD1 as a possible D gene (7 bases). Trimming removed 7 bases from V and 7 bases from J, with 14 bases in between. Germline-derived CDR1 and CDR2 are SNHLY and FYNNEI. The CDR3 consists of 13 residues. Here the CDR3 reads CASMDQGGNEQFF. CDR3 DNA sequence: TGTGCCAGCATGGACCAGGGGGGAAATGAGCAGTTCTTC.

This sequence joins TRBV27 and TRBJ2-7; 8 nucleotides match TRBD1. The germline V gene has CDR1 MNHEY and CDR2 SMNVEV (reference sequence). With 8 bases clipped from V and 4 bases from J, the junction kept 7 bases outside the gene matches. CDR3 length equals 13 residues. In DNA form, the CDR3 reads TGTGCCAGCCGTGGACAGGGAGTATACGAGCAGTACTTC. Amino acid sequence: CASRGQGVYEQYF.

V gene TRBV11-2 combines with J gene TRBJ1-4; TRBD1 might be the D (6 bases). Looked up from germline, CDR1 is SGHAT and CDR2 is FQNNGV. The CDR3 length is 15 residues. The V end lost 5 bases, the J end lost 7 bases, and 17 bases lay between the germline ends. The DNA of the CDR3 is TGTGCCAGCAGCCCCGAAGGGGGAGTTGGTGAAAAACTGTTTTTT. Translating gives CASSPEGGVGEKLFF.

The CDR3: CASSSPGQEKYEQYF. CDR3 sequence (DNA): TGTGCCAGCAGTTCTCCGGGACAGGAAAAATACGAGCAGTACTTC. The chain employs TRBV27 and TRBJ2-7; 8 bases are shared with TRBD1. The trim removed 4 bases at V and 4 bases at J, leaving 9 bases unmatched. This CDR3 has 15 residues. Germline V CDR1 and CDR2: MNHEY, SMNVEV (reference sequence).

This clone was counted a few times. The chain carries TRBV4-1 and TRBJ2-2, with D perhaps matching TRBD2 (6 bases). The V gene lost 0 bases and the J gene lost 1 base, with 9 bases spanning the gap. The CDR3 is made up of 16 amino acids. Germline V gene sequence: CDR1 MGHRA, CDR2 YSYEKL. CDR3 bases: TGCGCCAGCAGCCAAGAGATAGCGGTGAACACCGGGGAGCTGTTTTTT. It yields the protein CASSQEIAVNTGELFF.

The V call is TRBV2, the J call TRBJ1-5, with 7 bases identical to TRBD1. Trimming removed 5 bases from V and 3 bases from J; junction bases left unmatched: 7. CDR1 and CDR2 from the germline V gene are SNHLY and FYNNEI. This CDR3 contains 15 residues. CDR3 in amino acids: CASSKMGQSNQPQHF. Written as DNA, the CDR3 is TGTGCCAGCAGTAAAATGGGACAGTCCAATCAGCCCCAGCATTTT.

The chain uses TRBV5-4 and TRBJ2-1; 11 nucleotides align to TRBD2. The CDR3 contains 16 residues. The ends lost 2 bases at V and 2 bases at J; junction bases unmatched: 3. Germline CDR1 is SGHNT and CDR2 is YYREEE (reference sequence). CDR3 coding DNA: TGTGCCAGCAGCTTTGTAGCGGGGGGGCCCTACAATGAGCAGTTCTTC. Residues: CASSFVAGGPYNEQFF.

As concerns this clone: Distinct nucleotide sequences in the sample also encode this CDR3. The chain has TRBV27 and TRBJ2-7, with 7 bases lining up with TRBD1. V lost 2 bases, J lost 2 bases, and 3 bases stayed unmatched. The germline V gene has CDR1 MNHEY and CDR2 SMNVEV (reference sequence). CDR3 length equals 14 residues. The CDR3 reads CASSLTGAPYEQYF. CDR3 coding DNA: TGTGCCAGCAGTTTAACAGGGGCTCCCTACGAGCAGTACTTC.

This chain connects TRBV11-3 to TRBJ2-1; a possible D gene is TRBD1 (6 bases). The CDR3 sequence is 14 residues long. Germline V lookup: CDR1 SGHNT, CDR2 YENEEA. V gave up 3 bases and J gave up 7 bases, with 13 bases separating them. In DNA, the CDR3 is TGTGCCAGCAGCTTGGGGGCCGACAGAAATGAGCAGTTCTTC. This encodes CASSLGADRNEQFF.

The chain recombines TRBV6-6 with TRBJ2-7; 9 bases are a match to TRBD1. Germline V gives CDR1 MNHNY, CDR2 SVGAGI (reference sequence). Trimming cost V 0 bases and J 2 bases; bases outside gene matches: 5. The CDR3 is 16 amino acids. In nucleotides, the CDR3 is TGTGCCAGCAGTTACTCACCGGGACAGGGTCCCTACGAGCAGTACTTC. Residues: CASSYSPGQGPYEQYF.

The rearrangement joins TRBV15 to TRBJ1-6, with 10 nucleotides matching TRBD1. This CDR3 has 15 amino acids. V dropped 5 bases and J dropped 8; count of bases not matched to a gene: 6. Germline loops: CDR1 LNHNV, CDR2 YYDKDF (reference sequence). The chain's CDR3 is CATSPWDRGDSPLHF. The CDR3 DNA reads as TGTGCCACCAGCCCCTGGGACAGGGGAGATTCACCCCTCCACTTT.

The genes are TRBV2 and TRBJ1-2, with a tentative D call TRBD1 (5 bases). Germline assignment: CDR1 SNHLY and CDR2 FYNNEI. The CDR3 sequence is 15 residues long. Trimming took off 4 bases at V and 4 bases at J, with 16 bases between the two ends. This CDR3 is CASSVSRGGGYGYTF. CDR3 DNA sequence: TGTGCCAGCAGTGTCTCCCGGGGGGGTGGCTATGGCTACACCTTC.

This clone has only one observation. The rearrangement links TRBV2 to TRBJ1-5; 7 bases map to TRBD1. The V and J ends lost 6 bases and 6 bases, in that order; junction bases with no gene match: 11. This CDR3 is built from 15 residues. The V gene's germline CDR1 is SNHLY and CDR2 FYNNEI. CDR3 sequence (DNA): TGTGCCAGCAGAGCGACAGGGTCTGGGGTTCAGCCCCAGCATTTT. Its protein product is CASRATGSGVQPQHF.

This chain connects TRBV4-1 to TRBJ1-6, with unresolved D. Germline values: CDR1 MGHRA, CDR2 YSYEKL. CDR3 length: 17 residues. Trimming took off 1 base at V and 7 bases at J, with 17 bases between the two ends. The CDR3 region is CASSQVLAGLANSPLHF. The DNA of the CDR3 is TGCGCCAGCAGCCAAGTCCTTGCCGGACTGGCAAATTCACCCCTCCACTTT.

The rearrangement joins TRBV3-1 (or the pseudogene TRBV3-2) to TRBJ2-7, with 7 nucleotides matching TRBD1. Germline V CDR1 and CDR2: LGHDT, YNNKEL (reference sequence). Trimming at V came to 4 bases and at J to 6 bases, leaving 15 bases not matched to a gene. The CDR3 loop spans 16 amino acids. The CDR3 DNA follows: TGTGCCAGCAGCCTACCTTCCGGGACAGCACCCACCGAGCAGTACTTC. Protein: CASSLPSGTAPTEQYF.

The V and J genes are TRBV3-1 (or the pseudogene TRBV3-2) and TRBJ1-4, with 9 positions matching TRBD1. This CDR3 contains 15 residues. Trimming removed 4 bases from V and 6 bases from J; junction bases left unmatched: 6. CDR1 is LGHDT and CDR2 is YNNKEL in the germline V gene (reference sequence). CDR3 nucleotides: TGTGCCAGCAGCCTGGGGGGACAGGGTTATGAAAAACTGTTTTTT. This encodes CASSLGGQGYEKLFF.

V usage is TRBV28 and J usage is TRBJ2-7; 7 nucleotides match TRBD2. CDR1 and CDR2 from the germline V gene are MDHEN and SYDVKM. V shed 5 bases, J shed 2 bases, and the junction held 9 bases outside the gene matches. This CDR3 has 15 residues. The CDR3: CASSPYRRGAYEQYF. DNA of the CDR3: TGTGCCAGCAGTCCATACCGCCGGGGGGCCTACGAGCAGTACTTC.

This clone was recorded once. The CDR3 spells CASSLREGRDQPQHF. In DNA, the CDR3 is TGTGCCAGCAGCCTGAGGGAGGGAAGGGATCAGCCCCAGCATTTT. This chain connects TRBV28 to TRBJ1-5, with unresolved D. Germline loops: CDR1 MDHEN, CDR2 SYDVKM. Trimming pared 6 bases from V and 5 bases from J, leaving 17 bases between. This CDR3 has 15 residues.

The genes are TRBV10-3 and TRBJ1-1; D is possibly TRBD1 (6 bases). The CDR3 covers 13 residues. Between the trimmed V and J ends, which lost 5 bases and 1 base, there was a span of 8 bases. Germline loops: CDR1 ENHRY, CDR2 SYGVKD. CDR3 amino acids: CAISRQENTEAFF. CDR3 nucleotide sequence: TGTGCCATCAGTCGACAGGAGAACACTGAAGCTTTCTTT.